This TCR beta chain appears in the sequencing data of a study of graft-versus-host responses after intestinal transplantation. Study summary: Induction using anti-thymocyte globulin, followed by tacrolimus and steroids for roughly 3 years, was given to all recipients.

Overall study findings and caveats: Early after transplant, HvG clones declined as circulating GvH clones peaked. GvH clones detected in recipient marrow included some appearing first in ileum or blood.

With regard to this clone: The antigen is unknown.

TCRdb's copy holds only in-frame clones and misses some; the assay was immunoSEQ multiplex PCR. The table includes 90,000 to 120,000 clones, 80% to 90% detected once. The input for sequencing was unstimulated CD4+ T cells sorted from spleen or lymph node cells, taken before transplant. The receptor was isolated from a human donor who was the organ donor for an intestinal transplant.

The DNA for the CDR3 is TGTGCCAGCAGCTCCCAGACACGCCGGGAGACCCAGTACTTC. Translated: CASSSQTRRETQYF. The chain uses TRBV7-2 and TRBJ2-5, with D unclear. The CDR3 extends over 14 amino acids. The ends were cut back, 4 bases at V and 5 bases at J, with 14 bases in the middle. The germline CDR1 and CDR2 sequences are SGHTA and FQGNSA. The variable domain in full, with the rest retrieved from reference TRBV7-2 and TRBJ2-5, is GAGVSQSPSNKVTEKGKDVELRCDPISGHTALYWYRQSLGQGLEFLIYFQGNSAPDKSGLPSDRFSAERTGGSVSTLTIQRTQQEDSAVYLCASSSQTRRETQYFGPGTRLLVL.